These T cell receptor beta chains were read from a single sample in a study of radiation and T cells in renal cell carcinoma. TCRdb's table, derived via immunoSEQ multiplex PCR, lists solely in-frame clones and lacks some. The repertoire includes some 64,000 clones, about three quarters of them detected once, and approximately 6.8% sits in the top ten. The specimen comprised blood, sampled from a patient whose treatment included radiotherapy and nephrectomy. The origin of the receptors is a man aged 55 to 70 with renal cell carcinoma. Both conserved end residues are part of each CDR3. Fields, in order: D gene, V gene, clone size, J gene, CDR3 DNA, CDR3 protein. D genes are given only for firm matches. Size tells how often a clone was seen (once, few, many) or the class of an expanded clone, and some rows leave it out.

D: -; V: TRBV5-1; size: -; J: TRBJ2-3; DNA: TGCGCCAGCAGCTTGGCCGTTAACCCAGATACGCAGTATTTT; CDR3: CASSLAVNPDTQYF
D: TRBD1; V: TRBV11-2; size: -; J: TRBJ1-2; DNA: TGTGCCAGCAGCAATACAGGGGGCGGTGGCTACACCTTC; CDR3: CASSNTGGGGYTF
D: -; V: TRBV5-1; size: once; J: TRBJ2-1; DNA: TGCGCCAGCAAGGGCAGTTACAATGAGCAGTTCTTC; CDR3: CASKGSYNEQFF
D: -; V: TRBV6-6; size: -; J: TRBJ1-1; DNA: TGTGCCAGCATCCCCCAGGGGTACGGCGGCACTGAAGCTTTCTTT; CDR3: CASIPQGYGGTEAFF
D: TRBD1; V: TRBV10-1; size: -; J: TRBJ2-1; DNA: TGCGCCAGCAGTGAGTCGACAGGGATCAATGAGCAGTTCTTC; CDR3: CASSESTGINEQFF
D: -; V: TRBV9; size: once; J: TRBJ1-6; DNA: TGTGCCAGCAGCGTAGACGGGAGGGGGAATTCACCCCTCCACTTT; CDR3: CASSVDGRGNSPLHF
D: -; V: TRBV6-4; size: -; J: TRBJ2-2; DNA: TGTGCCAGCAGCTCCGGGACAAACACCGGGGAGCTGTTTTTT; CDR3: CASSSGTNTGELFF
D: -; V: TRBV5-6; size: -; J: TRBJ2-2; DNA: TGTGCCAGCAGCTTGTATTCGGACACCGGGGAGCTGTTTTTT; CDR3: CASSLYSDTGELFF
D: -; V: TRBV9; size: -; J: TRBJ1-2; DNA: TGTGCCAGCAGCGACCGACAGGCGAAATTCAACTATGGCTACACCTTC; CDR3: CASSDRQAKFNYGYTF
D: -; V: TRBV7-9; size: -; J: TRBJ1-2; DNA: TGTGCCAGCAGCCCCACCCAGGGCGCCTATGGCTACACCTTC; CDR3: CASSPTQGAYGYTF
D: TRBD1; V: TRBV29-1; size: few; J: TRBJ2-7; DNA: TGCAGCGTCGGATCCCGACAGGGGGCGAGGGAGCAGTACTTC; CDR3: CSVGSRQGAREQYF
D: -; V: TRBV11-3; size: -; J: TRBJ2-3; DNA: TGTGCCAGCAGCTTAAACAGGGCCTCAGATACGCAGTATTTT; CDR3: CASSLNRASDTQYF
D: -; V: TRBV19; size: -; J: TRBJ1-4; DNA: TGTGCCAGTGTATCGGACAGCGAAAAACTGTTTTTT; CDR3: CASVSDSEKLFF
D: -; V: TRBV5-5; size: -; J: TRBJ2-4; DNA: TGTGCCAGCAGCGTGGAAGTAGCCAAAAACATTCAGTACTTC; CDR3: CASSVEVAKNIQYF
D: -; V: TRBV19; size: -; J: TRBJ2-5; DNA: TGTGCCAGTAGACCGACAGGGGAGGGCGAGACCCAGTACTTC; CDR3: CASRPTGEGETQYF
D: -; V: TRBV5-1; size: few; J: TRBJ1-1; DNA: TGCGCCAGCAGCTTGCGCCCACCGAACACTGAAGCTTTCTTT; CDR3: CASSLRPPNTEAFF
D: -; V: TRBV5-1; size: -; J: TRBJ2-7; DNA: TGCGCCAGCAGCTTTGGAGGCCGGTACGAGCAGTACTTC; CDR3: CASSFGGRYEQYF
D: -; V: TRBV25-1; size: -; J: TRBJ1-1; DNA: TGTGCCAGCAGTGCCCGCAGGGCCGATCTTGAAGCTTTCTTT; CDR3: CASSARRADLEAFF
D: -; V: TRBV30; size: few; J: TRBJ1-5; DNA: TGTGCCTGGAGGAAAGAGAGCAATCAGCCCCAGCATTTT; CDR3: CAWRKESNQPQHF
D: -; V: TRBV5-4; size: -; J: TRBJ2-2; DNA: TGTGCCAGCAGCTTGGAGGGGCAATCCGGGGAGCTGTTTTTT; CDR3: CASSLEGQSGELFF
D: TRBD2; V: TRBV7-6; size: once; J: TRBJ2-5; DNA: TGTGCCAGCAGCCACCGACTAGCGGGGGAGGCCCAGTACTTC; CDR3: CASSHRLAGEAQYF
D: TRBD2; V: TRBV5-4; size: -; J: TRBJ2-2; DNA: TGTGCCAGCAGCTTGGGGGGTAGCGGGAGATTAAGGGAGCTGTTTTTT; CDR3: CASSLGGSGRLRELFF
D: TRBD1; V: TRBV5-6; size: -; J: TRBJ2-7; DNA: TGTGCCAGCAGCTGGTCGACAGGGCCCTACGAGCAGTACTTC; CDR3: CASSWSTGPYEQYF
D: -; V: TRBV14; size: -; J: TRBJ1-3; DNA: TGTGCCAGCAGCCAGCAGAGACACCGCTCTGGAAACACCATATATTTT; CDR3: CASSQQRHRSGNTIYF
D: -; V: TRBV10-1; size: once; J: TRBJ2-2; DNA: TGCGCCAGCAAACAGGAAGTGGACACCGGGGAGCTGTTTTTT; CDR3: CASKQEVDTGELFF
D: TRBD1; V: TRBV25-1; size: -; J: TRBJ2-5; DNA: TGTGCCAGCAGCCTGCGGACAGGGGGGAATGAGGAGACCCAGTACTTC; CDR3: CASSLRTGGNEETQYF
D: TRBD1; V: TRBV19; size: -; J: TRBJ1-2; DNA: TGTGCCAGTAGTCATCCCACAGGGGTGCGCGGCTACACCTTC; CDR3: CASSHPTGVRGYTF
D: -; V: TRBV11-2; size: -; J: TRBJ1-1; DNA: TGTGCCAGCAGCCAACGCTCGACAGGGAACACTGAAGCTTTCTTT; CDR3: CASSQRSTGNTEAFF
D: -; V: TRBV4-2; size: -; J: TRBJ1-2; DNA: TGTGCCAGCAGCCAAGAGGTTCAGGCTGCTATTGACTACACCTTC; CDR3: CASSQEVQAAIDYTF
D: -; V: TRBV5-1; size: -; J: TRBJ1-4; DNA: TGCGCCAGCAGAATGGGACGTAATGAAAAACTGTTTTTT; CDR3: CASRMGRNEKLFF
D: TRBD1; V: TRBV9; size: -; J: TRBJ2-7; DNA: TGTGCCAGCAGCGGACAGGGGGTCGGTTACGAGCAGTACTTC; CDR3: CASSGQGVGYEQYF
D: TRBD2; V: TRBV27; size: -; J: TRBJ2-5; DNA: TGTGCCAGCAGGGACAGACTAGCGGGGGAAGTTGAGACCCAGTACTTC; CDR3: CASRDRLAGEVETQYF
D: TRBD2; V: TRBV4-3; size: -; J: TRBJ2-5; DNA: TGCGCCAGCAGCCAAGATAGGGTAGCGGGGGGCCAAGAGACCCAGTACTTC; CDR3: CASSQDRVAGGQETQYF
D: TRBD2; V: TRBV7-3; size: -; J: TRBJ2-1; DNA: TGTGCCAGCAGCCTCGGGACTAGCGATTACAATGAGCAGTTCTTC; CDR3: CASSLGTSDYNEQFF
D: -; V: TRBV5-6; size: -; J: TRBJ2-1; DNA: TGTGCCAGCATCGGACAGTACAATGAGCAGTTCTTC; CDR3: CASIGQYNEQFF
D: TRBD1; V: TRBV10-1; size: -; J: TRBJ1-1; DNA: TGCGCCAGCAGTGATGGAACAGGGGTGGATACTGAAGCTTTCTTT; CDR3: CASSDGTGVDTEAFF
D: -; V: TRBV6-5; size: -; J: TRBJ2-3; DNA: TGTGCCAGCAGTGATGCAGGGCGTGGAGATACGCAGTATTTT; CDR3: CASSDAGRGDTQYF
D: -; V: TRBV27; size: -; J: TRBJ1-1; DNA: TGTGCCAGCAGTTCCCCTCCGACAGGAGTCAACACTGAAGCTTTCTTT; CDR3: CASSSPPTGVNTEAFF
D: TRBD2; V: TRBV5-8; size: -; J: TRBJ2-3; DNA: TGTGCCAGCCAAATACTAGCGGGGGGTATAGGAGCGCAGTATTTT; CDR3: CASQILAGGIGAQYF
D: TRBD2; V: TRBV5-4; size: -; J: TRBJ2-2; DNA: TGTGCCAGCAGCCCAGCGGGACTAGGTCGGCGCGGGGAGCTGTTTTTT; CDR3: CASSPAGLGRRGELFF
D: -; V: TRBV7-8; size: few; J: TRBJ1-2; DNA: TGTGCCAGCAGCTTAACGGATTCTAACTATGGCTACACCTTC; CDR3: CASSLTDSNYGYTF